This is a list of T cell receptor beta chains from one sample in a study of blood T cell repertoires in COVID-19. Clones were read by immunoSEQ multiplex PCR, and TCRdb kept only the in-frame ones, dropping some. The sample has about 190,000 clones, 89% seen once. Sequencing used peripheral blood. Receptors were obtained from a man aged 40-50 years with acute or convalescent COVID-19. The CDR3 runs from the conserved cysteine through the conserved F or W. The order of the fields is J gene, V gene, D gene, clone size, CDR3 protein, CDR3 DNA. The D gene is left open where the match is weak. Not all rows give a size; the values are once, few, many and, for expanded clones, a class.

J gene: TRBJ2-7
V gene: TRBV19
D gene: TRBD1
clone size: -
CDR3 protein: CASSVDRGSYEQYF
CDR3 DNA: TGTGCCAGCAGTGTGGACAGGGGGAGCTACGAGCAGTACTTC

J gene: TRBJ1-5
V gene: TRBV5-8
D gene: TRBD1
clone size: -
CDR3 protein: CASSQWTGLNSNQPQHF
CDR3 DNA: TGTGCCAGCAGCCAATGGACAGGGCTTAATAGCAATCAGCCCCAGCATTTT

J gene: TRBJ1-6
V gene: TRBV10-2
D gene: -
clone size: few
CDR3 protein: CASTPNGRSPLHF
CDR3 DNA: TGCGCCAGCACCCCGAATGGGAGGTCACCCCTCCACTTT

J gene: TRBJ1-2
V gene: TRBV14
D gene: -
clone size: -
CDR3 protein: CASSPRVPPREGYTF
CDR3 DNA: TGTGCCAGCAGCCCAAGAGTCCCCCCGAGGGAGGGCTACACCTTC

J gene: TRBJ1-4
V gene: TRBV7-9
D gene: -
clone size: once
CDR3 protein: CASRSTLDTEKLFF
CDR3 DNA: TGTGCCAGCAGATCGACGCTAGATACTGAAAAACTGTTTTTT

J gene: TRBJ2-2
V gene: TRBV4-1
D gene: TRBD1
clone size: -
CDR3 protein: CASRLHTGTGSSTGELFF
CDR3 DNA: TGCGCCAGCAGACTACATACTGGGACAGGGAGTAGCACCGGGGAGCTGTTTTTT

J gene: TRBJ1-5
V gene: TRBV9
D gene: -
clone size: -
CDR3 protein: CASSVEQGRNQPQHF
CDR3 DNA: TGTGCCAGCAGCGTAGAACAGGGAAGGAATCAGCCCCAGCATTTT

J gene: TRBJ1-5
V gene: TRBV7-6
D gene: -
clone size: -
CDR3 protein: CASSPGVRRPQPQHF
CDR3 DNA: TGTGCCAGCAGCCCGGGAGTGAGACGACCTCAGCCCCAGCATTTT

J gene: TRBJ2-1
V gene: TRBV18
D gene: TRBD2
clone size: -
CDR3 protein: CASSQRLAGAGDEQFF
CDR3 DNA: TGTGCCAGCTCACAAAGACTAGCGGGGGCGGGCGATGAGCAGTTCTTC

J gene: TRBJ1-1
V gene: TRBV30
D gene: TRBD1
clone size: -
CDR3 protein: CAWSRWQGGNTEAFF
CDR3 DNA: TGTGCCTGGAGCCGCTGGCAGGGGGGAAACACTGAAGCTTTCTTT

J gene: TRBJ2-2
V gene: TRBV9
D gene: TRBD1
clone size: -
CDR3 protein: CASSGNTGATGELFF
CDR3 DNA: TGTGCCAGCAGCGGGAATACAGGGGCCACCGGGGAGCTGTTTTTT

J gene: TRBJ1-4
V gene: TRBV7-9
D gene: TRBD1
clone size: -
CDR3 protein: CASSPRTGGLGEKLFF
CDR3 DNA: TGTGCCAGCAGCCCACGGACAGGGGGCCTGGGTGAAAAACTGTTTTTT

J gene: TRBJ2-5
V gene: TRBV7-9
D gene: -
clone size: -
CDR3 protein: CASSLPDSQETQYF
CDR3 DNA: TGTGCCAGCAGCCTGCCGGACAGTCAAGAGACCCAGTACTTC

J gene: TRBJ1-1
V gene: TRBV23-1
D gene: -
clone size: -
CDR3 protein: CASSTVIGESNTEAFF
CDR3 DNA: TGCGCCAGCAGTACCGTCATAGGAGAATCGAACACTGAAGCTTTCTTT

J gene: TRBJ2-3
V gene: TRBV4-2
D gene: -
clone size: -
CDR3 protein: CASSQRSGPGHSVDTDTQYF
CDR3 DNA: TGTGCCAGCAGCCAAAGGTCAGGTCCTGGACATTCAGTAGACACAGATACGCAGTATTTT

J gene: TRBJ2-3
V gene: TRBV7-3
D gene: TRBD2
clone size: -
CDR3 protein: CASSSGTSYGDTQYF
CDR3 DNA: TGTGCCAGCAGCTCCGGGACTAGCTACGGAGATACGCAGTATTTT

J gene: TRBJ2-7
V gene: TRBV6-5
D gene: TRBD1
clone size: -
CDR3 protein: CASVRDRNSYEQYF
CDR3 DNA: TGTGCCAGTGTCCGGGACAGGAACTCCTACGAGCAGTACTTC

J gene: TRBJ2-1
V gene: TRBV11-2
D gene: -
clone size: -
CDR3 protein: CASSPTAYNEQFF
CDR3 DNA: TGTGCCAGCAGCCCTACGGCCTACAATGAGCAGTTCTTC

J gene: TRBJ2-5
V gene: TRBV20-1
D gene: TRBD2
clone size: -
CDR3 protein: CSASVGTRGQETQYF
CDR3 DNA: TGCAGTGCTAGTGTCGGGACTAGGGGCCAAGAGACCCAGTACTTC

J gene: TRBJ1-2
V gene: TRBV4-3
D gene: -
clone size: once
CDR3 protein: CASSQDSVTNYGYTF
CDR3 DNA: TGCGCCAGCAGCCAAGATTCCGTGACAAACTATGGCTACACCTTC

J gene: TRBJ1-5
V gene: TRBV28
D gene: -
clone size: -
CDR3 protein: CASSVPRGANQPQHF
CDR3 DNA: TGTGCCAGCAGTGTCCCTCGGGGGGCAAATCAGCCCCAGCATTTT

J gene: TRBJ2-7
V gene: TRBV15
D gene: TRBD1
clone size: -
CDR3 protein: CATSRTGYEQYF
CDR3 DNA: TGTGCCACCAGTAGGACAGGGTACGAGCAGTACTTC

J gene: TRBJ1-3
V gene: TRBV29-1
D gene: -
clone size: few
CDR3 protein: CSVEGGGNTIYF
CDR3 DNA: TGCAGCGTTGAAGGGGGCGGAAACACCATATATTTT

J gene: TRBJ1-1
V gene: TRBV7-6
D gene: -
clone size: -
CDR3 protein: CASSLSQGTEAFF
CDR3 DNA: TGTGCCAGCAGCTTAAGTCAGGGCACTGAAGCTTTCTTT

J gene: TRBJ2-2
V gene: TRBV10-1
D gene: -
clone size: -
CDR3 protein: CASSETGNTGELFF
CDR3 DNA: TGCGCCAGCAGTGAGACAGGGAATACCGGGGAGCTGTTTTTT

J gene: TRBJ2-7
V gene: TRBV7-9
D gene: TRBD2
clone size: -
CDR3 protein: CASSLPLMSGGAYEQYF
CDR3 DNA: TGTGCCAGCAGCTTACCCCTTATGAGCGGGGGGGCTTACGAGCAGTACTTC

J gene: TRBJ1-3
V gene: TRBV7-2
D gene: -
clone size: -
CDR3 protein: CASSLSPGGRSGNTIYF
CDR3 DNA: TGTGCCAGCAGCTTATCTCCAGGTGGGCGCTCTGGAAACACCATATATTTT

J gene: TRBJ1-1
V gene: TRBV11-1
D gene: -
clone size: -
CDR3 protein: CASSFIPGVAEAFF
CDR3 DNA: TGTGCCAGCAGCTTTATCCCCGGAGTAGCTGAAGCTTTCTTT

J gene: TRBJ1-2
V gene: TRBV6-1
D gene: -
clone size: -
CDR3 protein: CASSEAGVTYGYTF
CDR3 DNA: TGTGCCAGCAGTGAAGCCGGGGTAACCTATGGCTACACCTTC

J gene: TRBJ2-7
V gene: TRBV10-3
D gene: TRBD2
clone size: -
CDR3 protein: CATMTSLGEQYF
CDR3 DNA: TGTGCCACAATGACTAGCCTGGGCGAGCAGTACTTC

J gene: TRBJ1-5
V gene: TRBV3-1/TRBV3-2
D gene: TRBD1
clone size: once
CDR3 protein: CASSQESGQGGLGNQPQHF
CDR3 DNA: TGTGCCAGCAGCCAAGAGTCGGGACAGGGTGGTCTTGGCAATCAGCCCCAGCATTTT

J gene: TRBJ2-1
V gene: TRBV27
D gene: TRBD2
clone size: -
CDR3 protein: CASSSRTSGGSYNEQFF
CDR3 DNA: TGTGCCAGCAGTTCTCGGACTAGCGGGGGCTCCTACAATGAGCAGTTCTTC

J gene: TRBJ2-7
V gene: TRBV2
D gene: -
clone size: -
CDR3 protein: CASDRGYEQYF
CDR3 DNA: TGTGCCAGCGATAGAGGATACGAGCAGTACTTC

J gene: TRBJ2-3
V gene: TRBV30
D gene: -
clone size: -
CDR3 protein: CAWRQQGADTQYF
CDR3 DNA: TGTGCCTGGAGGCAACAGGGCGCAGATACGCAGTATTTT

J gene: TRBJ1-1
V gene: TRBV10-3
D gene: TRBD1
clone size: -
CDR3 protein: CAISKTGLNTEAFF
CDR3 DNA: TGTGCCATCAGTAAGACAGGGTTGAACACTGAAGCTTTCTTT

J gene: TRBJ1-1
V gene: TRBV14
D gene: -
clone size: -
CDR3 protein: CASSQEILPGGAFF
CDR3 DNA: TGTGCCAGCAGCCAAGAGATCCTCCCGGGGGGAGCTTTCTTT